This T cell receptor beta chain stems from a study of T cell repertoires in ileal Crohn's disease. General study findings and limits: Every patient over 26.8% clonality showed endoscopic recurrence.

Sample time point: neoterminal ileum biopsy at postoperative endoscopy, about 6 months after surgery. Regarding this clone: Its target is unknown.

Germline CDR1 and CDR2: SGHRS and YFSETQ. This CDR3 spans 15 amino acids. Unmatched junction bases numbered 9, after V lost 4 bases and J lost 6 bases. Per sample, roughly 500 nanograms of biopsy DNA were TCRB immunosequenced. The protocol was immunoSEQ multiplex PCR, while the TCRdb copy is restricted to in-frame clones and leaves out a portion. The sample lists some 14,000 clones; around 72% were seen once. The clonotype was recovered from an adult with Crohn's disease. This chain connects TRBV5-1 to TRBJ2-3; 9 nucleotides line up with TRBD1. The sample taken for sequencing was ileal tissue. The CDR3 here is CASSGQGRGWDTQYF. In DNA, the CDR3 is TGCGCCAGCAGCGGACAGGGGCGAGGGTGGGATACGCAGTATTTT.